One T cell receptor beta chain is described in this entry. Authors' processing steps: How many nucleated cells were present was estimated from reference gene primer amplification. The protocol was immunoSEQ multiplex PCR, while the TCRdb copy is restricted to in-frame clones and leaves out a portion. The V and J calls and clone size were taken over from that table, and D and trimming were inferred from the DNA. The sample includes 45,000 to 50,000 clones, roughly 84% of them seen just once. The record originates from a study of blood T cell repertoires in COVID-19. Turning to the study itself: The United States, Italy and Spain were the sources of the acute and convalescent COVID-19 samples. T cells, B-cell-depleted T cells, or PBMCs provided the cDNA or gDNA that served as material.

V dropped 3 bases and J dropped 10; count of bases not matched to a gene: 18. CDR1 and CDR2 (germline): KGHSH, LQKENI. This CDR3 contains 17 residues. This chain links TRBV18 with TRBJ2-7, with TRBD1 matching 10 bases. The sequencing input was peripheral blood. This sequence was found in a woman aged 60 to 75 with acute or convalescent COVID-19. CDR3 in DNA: TGTGCCAGCTCACCGCTAAAGCCGACAGGGGGCGCTCCGGGTCAGTACTTC. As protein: CASSPLKPTGGAPGQYF.